This T cell receptor (beta chain) was sequenced during a study of blood T cell repertoires in COVID-19. In the study overall: COVID-19 samples collected from the United States, Italy and Spain covered acute and convalescent phases. The analysed material was cDNA or gDNA that came from T cells, B-cell-depleted T cells, or PBMCs.

Authors' data handling: Reference gene primers were amplified, and this amplification served to estimate nucleated cell counts. TCRdb's table, derived via immunoSEQ multiplex PCR, lists solely in-frame clones and lacks some. That table supplies the V and J calls and clone size; D and trimming were determined from the DNA. The sample includes about 91,000 clones, around 90% of them seen just once. This CDR3 comprises 17 residues. Per germline, CDR1 LNHNV and CDR2 YYDKDF (reference sequence). V was pared by 1 base and J by 7 bases, with 12 bases of the junction left unmatched. This receptor was identified in a woman in her 70s with acute or convalescent COVID-19. Sequenced input: peripheral blood. The V and J genes are TRBV15 and TRBJ1-4; 7 bases line up with TRBD1. CDR3 nucleotide sequence: TGTGCCACCAGCAGAGCGGGAGGGAGAGGGGGCTTTGAAAAACTGTTTTTT. Translating it yields CATSRAGGRGGFEKLFF.